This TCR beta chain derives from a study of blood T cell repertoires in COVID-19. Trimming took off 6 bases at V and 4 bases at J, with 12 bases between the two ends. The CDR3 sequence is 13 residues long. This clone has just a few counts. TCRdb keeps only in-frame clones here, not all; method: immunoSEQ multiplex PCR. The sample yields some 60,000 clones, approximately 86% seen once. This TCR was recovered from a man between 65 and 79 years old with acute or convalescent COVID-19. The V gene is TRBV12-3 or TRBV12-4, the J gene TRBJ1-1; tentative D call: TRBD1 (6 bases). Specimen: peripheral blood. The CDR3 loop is CASRLTGPTEAFF. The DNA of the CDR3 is TGTGCCAGCAGACTCACAGGGCCCACTGAAGCTTTCTTT.